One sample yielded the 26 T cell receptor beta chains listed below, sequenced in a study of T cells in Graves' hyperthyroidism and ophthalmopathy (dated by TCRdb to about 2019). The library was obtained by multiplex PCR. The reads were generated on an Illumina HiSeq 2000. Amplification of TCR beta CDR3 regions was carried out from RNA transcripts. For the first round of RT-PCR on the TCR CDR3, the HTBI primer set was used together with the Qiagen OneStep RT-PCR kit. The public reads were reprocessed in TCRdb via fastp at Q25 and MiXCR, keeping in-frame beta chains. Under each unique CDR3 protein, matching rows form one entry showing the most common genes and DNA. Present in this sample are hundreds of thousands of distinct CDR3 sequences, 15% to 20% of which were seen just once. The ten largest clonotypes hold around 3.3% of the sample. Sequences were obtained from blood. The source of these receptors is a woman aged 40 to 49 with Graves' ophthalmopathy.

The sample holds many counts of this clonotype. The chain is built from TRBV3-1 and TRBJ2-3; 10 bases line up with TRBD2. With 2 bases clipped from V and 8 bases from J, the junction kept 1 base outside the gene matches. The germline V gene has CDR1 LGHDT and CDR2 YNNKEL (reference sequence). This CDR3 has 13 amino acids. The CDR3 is CASSQRTSGTQYF. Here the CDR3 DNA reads TGTGCCAGCAGCCAAAGGACTAGCGGTACGCAGTATTTT.

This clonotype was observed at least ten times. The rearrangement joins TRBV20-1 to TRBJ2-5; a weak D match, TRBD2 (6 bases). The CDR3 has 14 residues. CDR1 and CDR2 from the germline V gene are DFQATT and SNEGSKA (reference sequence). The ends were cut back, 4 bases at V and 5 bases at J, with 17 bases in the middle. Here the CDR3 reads CSAKAGLVGETQYF. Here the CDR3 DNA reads TGCAGTGCTAAGGCGGGGCTGGTGGGGGAGACCCAGTACTTC.

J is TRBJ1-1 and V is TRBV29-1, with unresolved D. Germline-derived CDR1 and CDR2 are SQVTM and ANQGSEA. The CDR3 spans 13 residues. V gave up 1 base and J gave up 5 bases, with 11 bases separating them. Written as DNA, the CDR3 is TGCAGCGTTGAAGGTCCCCCCGATACTGAAGCTTTCTTT. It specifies CSVEGPPDTEAFF.

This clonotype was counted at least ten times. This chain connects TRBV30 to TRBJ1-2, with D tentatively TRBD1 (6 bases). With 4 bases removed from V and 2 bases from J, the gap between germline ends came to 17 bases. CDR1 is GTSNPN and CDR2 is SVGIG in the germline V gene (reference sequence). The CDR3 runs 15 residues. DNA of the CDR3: TGTGCCTGGAAGTACGGACAGTCTTCCAACTATGGCTACACCTTC. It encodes CAWKYGQSSNYGYTF.

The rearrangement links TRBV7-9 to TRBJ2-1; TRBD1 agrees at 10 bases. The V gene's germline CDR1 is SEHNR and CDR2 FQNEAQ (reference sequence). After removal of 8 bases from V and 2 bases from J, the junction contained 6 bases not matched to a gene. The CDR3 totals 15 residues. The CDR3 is CASCRDRGPYNEQFF. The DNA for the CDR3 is TGTGCCAGCTGCCGGGACAGGGGACCCTACAATGAGCAGTTCTTC. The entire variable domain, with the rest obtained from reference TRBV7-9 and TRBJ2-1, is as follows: DTGVSQNPRHKITKRGQNVTFRCDPISEHNRLYWYRQTLGQGPEFLTYFQNEAQLEKSRLLSDRFSAERPKGSFSTLEIQRTEQGDSAMYLCASCRDRGPYNEQFFGPGTRLTVL.

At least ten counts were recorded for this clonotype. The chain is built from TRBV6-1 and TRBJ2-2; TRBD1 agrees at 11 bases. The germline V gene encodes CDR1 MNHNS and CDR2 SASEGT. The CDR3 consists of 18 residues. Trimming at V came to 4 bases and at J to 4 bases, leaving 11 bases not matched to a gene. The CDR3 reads CASSVGTGGVIFTGELFF. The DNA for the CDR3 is TGTGCCAGCAGTGTGGGGACAGGGGGAGTAATATTCACCGGGGAGCTGTTTTTT.

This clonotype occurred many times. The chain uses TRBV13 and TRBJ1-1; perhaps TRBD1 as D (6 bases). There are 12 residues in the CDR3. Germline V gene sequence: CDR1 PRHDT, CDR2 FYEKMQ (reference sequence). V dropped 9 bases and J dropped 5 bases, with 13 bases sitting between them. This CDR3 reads CASGLRGTEAFF. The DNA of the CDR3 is TGTGCCAGTGGTCTCAGGGGAACTGAAGCTTTCTTT.

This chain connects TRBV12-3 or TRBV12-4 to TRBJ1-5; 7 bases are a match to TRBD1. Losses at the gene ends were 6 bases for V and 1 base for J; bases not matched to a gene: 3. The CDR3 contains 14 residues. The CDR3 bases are TGTGCCAGCAGGTACAGGGGAAGCAATCAGCCCCAGCATTTT. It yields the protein CASRYRGSNQPQHF.

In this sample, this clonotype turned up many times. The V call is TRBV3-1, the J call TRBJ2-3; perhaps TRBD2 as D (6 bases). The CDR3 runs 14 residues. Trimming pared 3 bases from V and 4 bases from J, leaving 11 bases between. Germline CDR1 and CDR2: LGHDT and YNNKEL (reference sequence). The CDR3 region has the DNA TGTGCCAGCAGCCAGGGCGGGGCCCCAGATACGCAGTATTTT. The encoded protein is CASSQGGAPDTQYF.

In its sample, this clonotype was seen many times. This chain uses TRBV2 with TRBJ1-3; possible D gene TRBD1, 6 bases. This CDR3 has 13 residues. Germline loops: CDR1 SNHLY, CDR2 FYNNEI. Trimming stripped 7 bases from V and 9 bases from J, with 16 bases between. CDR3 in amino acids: CASNDRLRGTIYF. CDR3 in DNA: TGTGCCAGCAACGACAGGCTACGCGGCACCATATATTTT.

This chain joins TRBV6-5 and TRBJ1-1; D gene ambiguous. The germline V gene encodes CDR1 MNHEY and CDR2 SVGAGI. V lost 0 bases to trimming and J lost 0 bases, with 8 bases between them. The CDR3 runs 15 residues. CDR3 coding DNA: TGTGCCAGCAGTTACTCGGAGGGTATGAACACTGAAGCTTTCTTT. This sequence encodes CASSYSEGMNTEAFF.

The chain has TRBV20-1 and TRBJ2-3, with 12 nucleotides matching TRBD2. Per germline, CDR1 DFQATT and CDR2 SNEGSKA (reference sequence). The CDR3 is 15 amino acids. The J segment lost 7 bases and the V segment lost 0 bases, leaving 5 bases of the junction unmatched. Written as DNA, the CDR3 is TGCAGTGCTAGAGAAGCTAGCGGGAGGGGAAATACGCAGTATTTT. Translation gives CSAREASGRGNTQYF.

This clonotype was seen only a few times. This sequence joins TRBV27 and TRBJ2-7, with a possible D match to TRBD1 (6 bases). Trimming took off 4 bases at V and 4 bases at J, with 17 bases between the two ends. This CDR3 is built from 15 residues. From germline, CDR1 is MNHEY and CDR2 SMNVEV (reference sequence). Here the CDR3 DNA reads TGTGCCAGCAGTTCTCGCCGGGACATTGTTTACGAGCAGTACTTC. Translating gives CASSSRRDIVYEQYF.

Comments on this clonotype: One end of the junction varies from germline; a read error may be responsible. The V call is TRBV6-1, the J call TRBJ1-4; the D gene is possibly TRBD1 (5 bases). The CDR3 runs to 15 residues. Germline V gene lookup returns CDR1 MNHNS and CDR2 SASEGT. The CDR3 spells CASKGEVRDNEELFF. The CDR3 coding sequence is TGTGCCAGCAAGGGTGAAGTCAGGGATAATGAAGAACTGTTTTTT.

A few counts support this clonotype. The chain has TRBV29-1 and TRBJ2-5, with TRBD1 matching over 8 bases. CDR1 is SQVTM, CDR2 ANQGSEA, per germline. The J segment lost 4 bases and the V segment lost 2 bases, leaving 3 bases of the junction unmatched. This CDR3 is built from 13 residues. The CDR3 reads CSVERTGIETQYF. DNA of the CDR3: TGCAGCGTTGAAAGGACAGGGATAGAGACCCAGTACTTC.

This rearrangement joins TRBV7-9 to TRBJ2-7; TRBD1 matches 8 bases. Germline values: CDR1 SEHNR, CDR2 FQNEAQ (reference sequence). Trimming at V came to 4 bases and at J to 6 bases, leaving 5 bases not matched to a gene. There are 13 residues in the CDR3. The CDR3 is CASSSARGPEQYF. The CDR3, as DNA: TGTGCCAGCAGCTCTGCCAGGGGGCCCGAGCAGTACTTC. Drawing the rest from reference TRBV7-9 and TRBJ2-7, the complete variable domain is DTGVSQNPRHKITKRGQNVTFRCDPISEHNRLYWYRQTLGQGPEFLTYFQNEAQLEKSRLLSDRFSAERPKGSFSTLEIQRTEQGDSAMYLCASSSARGPEQYFGPGTRLTVT.

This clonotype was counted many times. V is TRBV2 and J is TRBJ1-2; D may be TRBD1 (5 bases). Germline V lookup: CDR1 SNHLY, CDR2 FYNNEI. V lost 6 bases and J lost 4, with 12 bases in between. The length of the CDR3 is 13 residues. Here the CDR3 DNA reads TGTGCCAGCAGCCCTGGGGGGACCTATGGCTACACCTTC. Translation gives CASSPGGTYGYTF.

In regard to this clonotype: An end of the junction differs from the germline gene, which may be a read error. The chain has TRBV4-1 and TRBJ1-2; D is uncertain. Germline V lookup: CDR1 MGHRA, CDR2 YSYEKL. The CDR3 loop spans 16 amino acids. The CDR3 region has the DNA TGCGCCAGCAGCCAATTTTTTAACCAGAAGAACTATGACTACACCTTC. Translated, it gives CASSQFFNQKNYDYTF.

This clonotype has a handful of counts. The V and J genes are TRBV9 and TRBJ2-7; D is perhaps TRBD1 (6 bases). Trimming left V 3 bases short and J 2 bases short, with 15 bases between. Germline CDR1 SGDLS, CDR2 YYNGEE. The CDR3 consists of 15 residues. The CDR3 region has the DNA TGTGCCAGCAGCGATGGACAGCGTGGGCCCTACGAGCAGTACTTC. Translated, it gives CASSDGQRGPYEQYF.

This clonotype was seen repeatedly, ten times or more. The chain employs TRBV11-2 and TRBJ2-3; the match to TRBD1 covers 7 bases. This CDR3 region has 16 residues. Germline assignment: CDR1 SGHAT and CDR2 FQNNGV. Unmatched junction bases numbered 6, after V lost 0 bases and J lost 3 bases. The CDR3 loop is CASSLENRGLTDTQYF. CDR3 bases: TGTGCCAGCAGCTTAGAAAACAGGGGTTTAACAGATACGCAGTATTTT.

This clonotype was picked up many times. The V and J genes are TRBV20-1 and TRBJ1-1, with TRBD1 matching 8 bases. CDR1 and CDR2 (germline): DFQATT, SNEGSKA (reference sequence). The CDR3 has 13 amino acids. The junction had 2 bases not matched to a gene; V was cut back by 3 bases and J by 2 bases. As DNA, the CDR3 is TGCAGTGCTAGGGACAGGGTAAACACTGAAGCTTTCTTT. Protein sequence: CSARDRVNTEAFF.

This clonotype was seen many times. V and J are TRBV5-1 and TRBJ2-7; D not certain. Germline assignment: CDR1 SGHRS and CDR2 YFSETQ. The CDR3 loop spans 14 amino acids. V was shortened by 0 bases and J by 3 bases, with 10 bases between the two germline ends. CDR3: CASSLGHLNYEQYF. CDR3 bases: TGCGCCAGCAGCTTGGGGCACCTCAACTACGAGCAGTACTTC.

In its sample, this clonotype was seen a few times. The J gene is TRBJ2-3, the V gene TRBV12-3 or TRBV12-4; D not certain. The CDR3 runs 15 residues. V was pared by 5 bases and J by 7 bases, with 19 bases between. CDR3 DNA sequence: TGTGCCAGCAGTCCAGGTCAAGCCCCCCTAAATACGCAGTATTTT. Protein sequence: CASSPGQAPLNTQYF.

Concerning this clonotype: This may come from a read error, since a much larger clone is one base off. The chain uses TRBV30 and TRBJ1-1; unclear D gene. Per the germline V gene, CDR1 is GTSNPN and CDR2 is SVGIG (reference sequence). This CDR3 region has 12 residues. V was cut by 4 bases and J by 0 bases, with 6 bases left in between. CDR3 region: CAWTVMNTEAFF. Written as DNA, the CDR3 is TGTGCCTGGACAGTTATGAACACTGAAGCTTTCTTT.

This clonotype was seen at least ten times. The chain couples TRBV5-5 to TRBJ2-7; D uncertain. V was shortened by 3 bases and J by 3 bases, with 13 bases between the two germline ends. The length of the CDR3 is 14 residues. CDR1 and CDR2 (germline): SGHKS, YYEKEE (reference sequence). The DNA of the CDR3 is TGTGCCAGCAGCTCGATGACCGCTTACTACGAGCAGTACTTC. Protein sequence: CASSSMTAYYEQYF.

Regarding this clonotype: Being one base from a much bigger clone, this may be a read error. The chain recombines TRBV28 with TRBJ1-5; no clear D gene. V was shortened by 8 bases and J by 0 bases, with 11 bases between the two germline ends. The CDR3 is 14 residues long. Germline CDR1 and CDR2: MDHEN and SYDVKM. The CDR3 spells CASGRRYSNQPQHF. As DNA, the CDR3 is TGTGCCAGCGGTAGACGGTATAGCAATCAGCCCCAGCATTTT.